What follows describes a single T cell receptor (beta chain). Its antigen is still unknown. No quality values exist for individual bases; no much larger clone is one base distant. These data come from a study of PD-L1 blockade in urothelial cancer (dated by TCRdb to the late 2010s). The study in broad terms: Every patient began therapy at some point between 2013 and 2015 and was given atezolizumab 1,200 mg intravenously every 3 weeks. In the same patients, whole exome sequencing and RNA sequencing of pretreatment tumors were performed in addition to TCR sequencing. Durable clinical benefit was achieved by nine patients and was not achieved by 20 patients. Durable clinical benefit was defined as progression-free survival longer than 6 months, and TCR features were also tested against progression-free and overall survival. Pretreatment blood TCR-seq was available for about 27 patients, at least one posttreatment blood collection was obtained for some 25 patients, and tumor TCR-seq was available for some 25 patients. From tumor samples, the median yield was roughly 1,500 T cells and about a thousand unique TCRs, with median clonality of about 0.089 and T cell proportion of 0.097 to 0.1. Pretreatment tumor samples and matched peripheral blood, collected serially before and after atezolizumab treatment, underwent TCR sequencing. The study was an exploratory multi-omic analysis of somatic, immune and clinical correlates of response to PD-L1 blockade with atezolizumab in urothelial cancer. Patients had an ECOG performance status of 0 or 1 and had received between 0 and 3 prior chemotherapy regimens. About 85% of the 29 patients were identified as males with urothelial cancer of bladder origin, and a prior smoking history was reported by 18 of 29 patients. Five patients were excluded from tumor TCR analyses because tumors from two patients failed quality control and three patients had no tumor available.

Each PCR received spiked-in synthetic TCR analog templates so that absolute template abundance could be estimated from read counts. In FFPE tumors, housekeeping genes were amplified and quantified to estimate usable DNA and calculate T cell fraction. Using the immunoSEQ assay, TCRbeta CDR3 regions were amplified from genomic DNA with bias-controlled V and J gene primers. Rearranged TCRbeta segments were sequenced at approximately 20X coverage. The study's processing was this. Clustering was used to correct sequencing errors, and CDR3s were annotated against IMGT so that V, D and J genes could be assigned. Downstream analyses used only productive TCRbeta rearrangements and left out out-of-frame or stop-codon sequences. Clonality was computed as one minus Shannon entropy normalized by the log of the number of unique productive sequences. Clones differing between time points or between blood and tumor were identified by Fisher's exact test with Benjamini-Hochberg correction at adjusted p below 0.01. TCRdb carries this immuneACCESS record with in-frame sequences only. Its versions omit some clonotypes, under half of them owing to an unresolved V gene in the studies checked, with the rest unexplained. The DNA was the basis for D and trimming; V, J and clone size are from that table. The sample table contains 1,000 to 1,500 clones; only one count was recorded for roughly 42% of them. The top ten clones comprise roughly 8% of the sample.

The research as a whole found: The tumor samples were FFPE, were not collected immediately before treatment, and were limited to one sample per patient, so heterogeneity may have been missed. Because the sample size was small (n ≈ 30) and many exploratory analyses were performed, the results are intended to be hypothesis-generating. Among patients with durable benefit, tumor-associated TCR clones showed greater expansion in peripheral blood 3 weeks after treatment started (n ≈ 21, p = 0.022). A higher proportion of tumor-infiltrating T lymphocytes was found in patients with durable benefit (n = 24, Mann-Whitney p = 0.047).

Sample time point, as interpreted from the label and publication: pretreatment tumor sample. A total of 29 patients with locally advanced or metastatic urothelial carcinoma, treated at Memorial Sloan Kettering on a trial protocol, made up the cohort. Every piece of tumor tissue used for sequencing was obtained before atezolizumab dosing. The Qiagen DNeasy Blood extraction kit was used to purify genomic DNA from total PBMCs and tumor samples. The germline V gene (reference sequence) provides CDR1 LNHDA and CDR2 SQIVND. V is shortened by 6 bases, J by 1 base, and the region joining them spans 9 bases. The CDR3 numbers 13 residues from cysteine through phenylalanine. Just the 39-base CDR3 DNA is kept, in frame starting at base 1.

The sequence came from a man aged 60 to 75 with urothelial cancer. The chain is encoded by TRBV19 joined to TRBJ2-5; the D gene identity is not certain. Specimen: tumor tissue, collected before atezolizumab (anti-PD-L1) treatment. The DNA sequence is TGTGCCAGTAGCTTCAGAGCCCAAGAGACCCAGTACTTC. Its protein is CASSFRAQETQYF.